This TCR beta chain was recorded in a study of regulatory T cells in long-lasting Graves disease. In the study overall: Graves' patients with a new diagnosis had received antithyroid drugs under 3 months.

Noted time point: newly diagnosed GD, antithyroid drugs for less than 3 months. Generation of the TCR library employed RNA extracted from PBMCs. Arm-PCR of CDR3 regions with iRepertoire HTBI primers generated TCR beta libraries. TCRdb redid the calling of the multiplex PCR reads with MiXCR, one entry per CDR3 protein. The top ten hold around 11% of the sample, which has about 610,000 distinct CDR3 sequences, about 16% seen once. This clonotype was seen many times. The CDR3 extends over 18 amino acids. The V segment lost 4 bases and the J segment 3 bases; nucleotides outside the gene matches: 11. Germline CDR1 MNHEY, CDR2 SMNVEV (reference sequence). Separately, the same data were catalogued under a study of T cells in Graves' hyperthyroidism and ophthalmopathy.

This clonotype was obtained from a man younger than 35 with Graves disease. The V gene is TRBV27, the J gene TRBJ2-3; 12 bases agree with TRBD2. Sequenced material: peripheral blood mononuclear cells (PBMCs), taken at new diagnosis, from a patient treated with antithyroid drugs. CDR3: CASSSERLAGGPTDTQYF. For the CDR3, the DNA is TGTGCCAGCAGTTCAGAACGGCTAGCGGGAGGGCCGACAGATACGCAGTATTTT.